These T cell receptor beta chains were read from a single sample in a study of T cell responses to AZD1222 COVID-19 vaccine. Sequencing used immunoSEQ multiplex PCR; TCRdb keeps in-frame clones, though not all of them. The table lists around 84,000 clones, roughly nine tenths of them singletons. The sequencing here drew on peripheral blood, taken on day 0 of AZD1222 vaccination. The receptors derive from an adult in good health. The CDR3 runs from the conserved cysteine through the conserved F or W. The D gene is left open where the match is weak. Where a row states a size, it is once, few, many or the class of an expanded clone; other rows omit it.

d_gene	abundance	v_gene	j_gene	CDR3aa	CDR3nt
TRBD1	NA	TRBV28	TRBJ1-1	CASSLPQGAGTEAFF	TGTGCCAGCAGTTTACCACAGGGGGCCGGAACTGAAGCTTTCTTT
NA	NA	TRBV19	TRBJ2-7	CASSPRGGSINSYEQYF	TGTGCCAGTAGCCCTAGGGGGGGCAGCATAAACTCCTACGAGCAGTACTTC
NA	NA	TRBV28	TRBJ1-5	CASSTLNQPQHF	TGTGCCAGCAGCACTCTCAATCAGCCCCAGCATTTT
TRBD1	NA	TRBV13	TRBJ1-2	CASSIQGAVGEIYGYTF	TGTGCCAGCAGCATACAGGGGGCGGTCGGCGAAATCTATGGCTACACCTTC
TRBD1	NA	TRBV29-1	TRBJ2-1	CAFQSTARTGPPGEQFF	TGCGCCTTCCAATCTACTGCAAGGACAGGGCCCCCAGGGGAGCAGTTCTTC
NA	NA	TRBV19	TRBJ2-5	CASSIDLRLAEETQYF	TGTGCCAGTAGTATAGACCTACGGTTAGCGGAAGAGACCCAGTACTTC
NA	once	TRBV7-9	TRBJ1-1	CASSLGTDSTEAFF	TGTGCCAGCAGCTTAGGGACAGATAGCACTGAAGCTTTCTTT
NA	few	TRBV6-5	TRBJ1-2	CASTLGDTSNYGYTF	TGTGCCAGCACCCTAGGGGACACTTCTAACTATGGCTACACCTTC
NA	NA	TRBV14	TRBJ2-7	CASSQGPGHSPVF	TGTGCCAGCAGCCAAGGACCGGGACATAGCCCAGTCTTC
NA	NA	TRBV19	TRBJ2-3	CASSRLSGRKVDTQYF	TGTGCCAGTAGTAGGCTGAGCGGGCGCAAAGTAGATACGCAGTATTTT
TRBD2	NA	TRBV6-5	TRBJ2-1	CASRGLAGEYNEQFF	TGTGCCAGCAGGGGACTAGCGGGGGAGTACAATGAGCAGTTCTTC
TRBD2	NA	TRBV7-8	TRBJ2-5	CASSPRESSGRGETQYF	TGTGCCAGCAGCCCGAGGGAGTCTAGCGGGAGGGGGGAGACCCAGTACTTC
TRBD2	NA	TRBV3-1/TRBV3-2	TRBJ2-4	CASSRWRETKNIQYF	TGTGCCAGCAGCCGGTGGCGGGAGACCAAAAACATTCAGTACTTC
NA	NA	TRBV7-2	TRBJ1-5	CASSWGGSNQPQHF	TGTGCCAGCAGCTGGGGGGGCAGCAATCAGCCCCAGCATTTT
TRBD1	NA	TRBV6-5	TRBJ2-1	CASSSRQGGSYNEQFF	TGTGCCAGCAGTTCCCGACAGGGGGGTTCCTACAATGAGCAGTTCTTC
NA	NA	TRBV7-8	TRBJ2-1	CASSSLTRGQAYNEQFF	TGTGCCAGCAGCTCACTTACGCGGGGACAAGCCTACAATGAGCAGTTCTTC
TRBD1	once	TRBV7-9	TRBJ2-7	CASSSRGNSYSSYEQYF	TGTGCCAGCAGCTCCAGGGGGAATAGCTATAGCTCCTACGAGCAGTACTTC